This entry describes one TCR beta chain. Its target is not known. The sample is drawn from a study of T cells in localized non-small cell lung cancer. Overall study results and limits: The highest T cell clonality was in uninvolved adjacent lung, above tumor. Within adjacent lung there appeared a median roughly 60 of the top 100 tumor clones.

The data were produced by immunoSEQ multiplex PCR, yet TCRdb's version contains in-frame clones alone and is incomplete. The profile shows roughly 20,000 clones, approximately 88% of them singletons. The V gene end was trimmed by 6 bases and the J gene end by 7 bases; junction bases not matched to a gene: 12. This CDR3 spans 15 amino acids. The germline gives CDR1 MNHEY, CDR2 SVGAGI. The TCR was taken from a male donor older than 55 with stage I lung adenocarcinoma. The chain is built from TRBV6-5 and TRBJ1-5, with 7 positions matching TRBD1. The sample here was peripheral blood, taken before any cancer treatment. Here the CDR3 reads CASSPMTGPKQPQHF. The CDR3 bases are TGTGCCAGCAGCCCGATGACAGGGCCAAAACAGCCCCAGCATTTT.